The 31 T cell receptor beta chains below all came from one sample that was sequenced in a study of PD-1 and CTLA-4 blockade in melanoma. Generated by immunoSEQ multiplex PCR, the TCRdb table keeps only in-frame clones and is missing some. Here the sample spans approximately 15,000 clones, 70% being singletons. Sequencing was performed on CD8+ T cells from peripheral blood, taken from a patient given anti-PD-1 treatment. The receptors shown here come from a human donor with melanoma.

This clone has more than one count but fewer than ten. This sequence joins TRBV4-2 and TRBJ1-6; no definite D call. V lost 1 base to trimming and J lost 8 bases, with 6 bases between them. The CDR3 extends over 13 amino acids. The germline V gene encodes CDR1 LGHNA and CDR2 YNFKEQ. The CDR3 loop is CASSQGFYSPLHF. CDR3 DNA: TGTGCCAGCAGCCAAGGGTTCTATTCACCCCTCCACTTT.

This chain uses TRBV19 with TRBJ1-1, with D perhaps TRBD1 (5 bases). Germline V CDR1 and CDR2: LNHDA, SQIVND (reference sequence). CDR3 size: 13 residues. The V gene lost 7 bases and the J gene lost 4 bases, with 13 bases spanning the gap. Here the CDR3 reads CASKDSSGTEAFF. The CDR3 DNA reads TGTGCCAGTAAAGACAGCAGCGGCACTGAAGCTTTCTTT.

V and J are TRBV5-6 and TRBJ2-5; the D gene is possibly TRBD2 (6 bases). Germline assignment: CDR1 SGHDT and CDR2 YYEEEE. Trimming pared 0 bases from V and 2 bases from J, leaving 11 bases between. This CDR3 spans 15 amino acids. CDR3 amino acids: CASSLAASAQETQYF. The DNA for the CDR3 is TGTGCCAGCAGCTTGGCGGCTAGCGCGCAAGAGACCCAGTACTTC.

In DNA form, the CDR3 reads TGTGCCAGCACCATTGGGGGGGGCGAGGCCCAGTACTTC. It translates to CASTIGGGEAQYF. The chain is built from TRBV12-3 or TRBV12-4 and TRBJ2-5, with a possible D match to TRBD2 (7 bases). Trimming removed 7 bases at V and 9 bases at J, with 18 bases between. The length of the CDR3 is 13 residues.

The chain employs TRBV2 and TRBJ2-7; D tentatively reads TRBD1 or TRBD2 (5 bases each). V lost 3 bases, J lost 6 bases, and 9 bases lay in between. CDR1 SNHLY and CDR2 FYNNEI come from the germline V gene. CDR3 length: 12 residues. CDR3 in amino acids: CASSDMRGEQYF. In nucleotides, the CDR3 is TGTGCCAGCAGTGACATGAGGGGCGAGCAGTACTTC.

V is TRBV7-6 and J is TRBJ2-2; 13 bases fit TRBD2. The CDR3 runs 16 residues. Germline lookup yields CDR1 SGHVS and CDR2 FNYEAQ. V was clipped by 2 bases and J by 6 bases; unmatched bases: 3. CDR3 DNA sequence: TGTGCCAGCAGCTTAAGGACTAGCGGGAGTCCCGGGGAGCTGTTTTTT. It codes for CASSLRTSGSPGELFF.

The J gene is TRBJ1-5, the V gene TRBV27; TRBD1 might be the D (5 bases). Germline lookup yields CDR1 MNHEY and CDR2 SMNVEV (reference sequence). The CDR3 has 12 residues. V lost 5 bases to trimming and J lost 9 bases, with 11 bases between them. Here the CDR3 reads CASSRWGWPQHF. DNA of the CDR3: TGTGCCAGCAGTCGTTGGGGGTGGCCCCAGCATTTT.

This sequence joins TRBV11-2 and TRBJ1-1; D not resolved. The CDR3 is 14 residues long. Trimming left V 0 bases short and J 5 bases short, with 10 bases between. Per germline, CDR1 SGHAT and CDR2 FQNNGV. CDR3 sequence: CASSLDKGWTEAFF. The CDR3 DNA reads as TGTGCCAGCAGCTTAGACAAGGGTTGGACTGAAGCTTTCTTT.

The chain recombines TRBV18 with TRBJ2-3; D tentatively fits TRBD1 or TRBD2 (6 bases each). The CDR3 totals 14 residues. Trimming left V 3 bases short and J 6 bases short, with 13 bases between. The V gene's germline CDR1 is KGHSH and CDR2 LQKENI. The CDR3 spells CASSPPQGGDTQYF. The CDR3 DNA reads as TGTGCCAGCTCACCCCCACAGGGAGGCGATACGCAGTATTTT.

The J gene is TRBJ2-7, the V gene TRBV30, with D hard to call. The CDR3 length is 15 residues. CDR1 and CDR2 from the germline V gene are GTSNPN and SVGIG (reference sequence). V lost 0 bases to trimming and J lost 3 bases, with 15 bases between them. The CDR3 nucleotides read TGTGCCTGGAGTGTTGACTCGAGCAATATCTACGAGCAGTACTTC. It is translated as CAWSVDSSNIYEQYF.

V usage is TRBV2 and J usage is TRBJ2-7, with D uncertain. V was trimmed by 4 bases and J by 6 bases, leaving 7 bases between them. The CDR3 is 11 amino acids. Germline CDR1 reads SNHLY; CDR2 reads FYNNEI. The CDR3 is CASSAHVEQYF. The CDR3 DNA is TGTGCCAGCAGTGCTCACGTCGAGCAGTACTTC. Filled out from reference TRBV2 and TRBJ2-7, the complete variable domain reads EPEVTQTPSHQVTQMGQEVILRCVPISNHLYFYWYRQILGQKVEFLVSFYNNEISEKSEIFDDQFSVERPDGSNFTLKIRSTKLEDSAMYFCASSAHVEQYFGPGTRLTVT.

This chain connects TRBV2 to TRBJ1-5; D is undetermined. The ends were cut back, 1 base at V and 5 bases at J, with 6 bases in the middle. From germline, CDR1 is SNHLY and CDR2 FYNNEI. The CDR3 loop spans 13 amino acids. The CDR3 bases are TGTGCCAGCAGTGAAGGAGACTATCAGCCCCAGCATTTT. As protein: CASSEGDYQPQHF.

This clone was recorded a few times. The J gene is TRBJ2-7, the V gene TRBV4-1, with 7 bases identical to TRBD2. This CDR3 has 15 residues. J was trimmed by 2 bases and V by 2 bases; bases with no gene match: 6. The germline gives CDR1 MGHRA, CDR2 YSYEKL. The CDR3 spells CASSQTLAIPYEQYF. DNA for the CDR3: TGCGCCAGCAGCCAAACACTAGCGATTCCCTACGAGCAGTACTTC.

V gene TRBV9 combines with J gene TRBJ2-1; 7 bases line up with TRBD1. Per the germline V gene, CDR1 is SGDLS and CDR2 is YYNGEE. This CDR3 comprises 15 residues. The V segment lost 0 bases and the J segment 4 bases; nucleotides outside the gene matches: 4. CDR3 coding DNA: TGTGCCAGCAGCGTAGAAGGGACAGCTTACAATGAGCAGTTCTTC. It translates to CASSVEGTAYNEQFF.

The V call is TRBV4-2, the J call TRBJ2-3; D is unclear. Germline lookup yields CDR1 LGHNA and CDR2 YNFKEQ. Trimming took off 5 bases at V and 1 base at J, with 4 bases between the two ends. This CDR3 spans 12 amino acids. The CDR3 nucleotides read TGTGCCAGCAGCTTCCGCACAGATACGCAGTATTTT. It specifies CASSFRTDTQYF.

The chain joins TRBV21-1 to TRBJ1-4; TRBD1, as called in the table, went unchecked against the DNA. TRBV21-1 is marked as a pseudogene. This CDR3 contains 13 residues. The CDR3 nucleotides are TGTGCCAGCAGCAGGGCCAGTAATGAAAAACTGTTTTTT. Its protein is CASSRASNEKLFF.

The J gene is TRBJ1-2, the V gene TRBV29-1, with a tentative D call TRBD1 (5 bases). V was trimmed by 3 bases and J by 1 base, leaving 9 bases between them. CDR1 and CDR2 (germline): SQVTM, ANQGSEA. The CDR3 is made up of 13 amino acids. The CDR3 is CSVDGTGNYGYTF. The CDR3 nucleotides are TGCAGCGTTGATGGGACGGGTAACTATGGCTACACCTTC.

V and J are TRBV25-1 and TRBJ2-1, with no clear D. Trimming took off 2 bases at V and 12 bases at J, with 8 bases between the two ends. CDR1 is MGHDK and CDR2 is SYGVNS in the germline V gene. CDR3 length: 11 residues. CDR3 sequence reads: CASSETAVQFF. CDR3 in DNA: TGTGCCAGCAGTGAAACTGCGGTGCAGTTCTTC. Supplemented by reference TRBV25-1 and TRBJ2-1, the full variable domain reads EADIYQTPRYLVIGTGKKITLECSQTMGHDKMYWYQQDPGMELHLIHYSYGVNSTEKGDLSSESTVSRIRTEHFPLTLESARPSHTSQYLCASSETAVQFFGPGTRLTVL.

The chain recombines TRBV19 with TRBJ2-1, with D unresolved. The V end was cut by 5 bases, the J end by 0 bases, with 14 bases between. CDR3 size: 16 residues. The germline V gene encodes CDR1 LNHDA and CDR2 SQIVND (reference sequence). The CDR3 here is CASSLTSDISYNEQFF. The CDR3 nucleotides are TGTGCCAGTAGTCTCACGAGCGACATCTCCTACAATGAGCAGTTCTTC.

CDR3 in amino acids: CASSLGVGTIYEQYF. The DNA for the CDR3 is TGTGCCAGCAGTTTAGGGGTGGGGACGATCTACGAGCAGTACTTC. The rearrangement links TRBV27 to TRBJ2-7; possibly TRBD1 or TRBD2 for D (5 bases each). Per germline, CDR1 MNHEY and CDR2 SMNVEV (reference sequence). The CDR3 loop spans 15 amino acids. The V end was cut by 2 bases, the J end by 3 bases, with 14 bases between.

The gene calls are TRBV2 and TRBJ2-5; TRBD2 aligns across 16 bases. The germline gives CDR1 SNHLY, CDR2 FYNNEI. This CDR3 contains 16 residues. J was trimmed by 5 bases and V by 3 bases; bases with no gene match: 3. Written as DNA, the CDR3 is TGTGCCAGCAGTGAGGGACTAGCGGGAGGGGAGGAGACCCAGTACTTC. This sequence encodes CASSEGLAGGEETQYF.

Written as DNA, the CDR3 is TGTGCCAGCGAATACCCGGGTGGGAGGATACTTGATACGCAGTATTTT. Protein sequence: CASEYPGGRILDTQYF. V usage is TRBV9 and J usage is TRBJ2-3; D possibly corresponds to TRBD2 (6 bases). Germline V gives CDR1 SGDLS, CDR2 YYNGEE. Trimming left V 7 bases short and J 6 bases short, with 24 bases between. The CDR3 is 16 residues long.

This clone was counted a few times. This rearrangement joins TRBV19 to TRBJ2-1; D unresolved. With 2 bases removed from V and 8 bases from J, the gap between germline ends came to 7 bases. The germline gives CDR1 LNHDA, CDR2 SQIVND (reference sequence). This CDR3 has 12 amino acids. The CDR3 here is CASSISGDEQFF. The CDR3 nucleotides read TGTGCCAGTAGTATATCGGGCGATGAGCAGTTCTTC.

This clone was detected a few times. The V call is TRBV7-9, the J call TRBJ1-2; the D gene is possibly TRBD1 (6 bases). The V gene lost 6 bases and the J gene lost 1 base, with 12 bases spanning the gap. The CDR3 totals 14 residues. CDR1 is SEHNR and CDR2 is FQNEAQ in the germline V gene (reference sequence). The CDR3, as DNA: TGTGCCAGCAGTGGGGGCGGATTTAACTATGGCTACACCTTC. It yields the protein CASSGGGFNYGYTF.

This chain uses TRBV19 with TRBJ2-7; 9 bases match TRBD2. The CDR3 spans 14 residues. The V and J ends lost 9 bases and 3 bases, in that order; junction bases with no gene match: 9. Germline lookup yields CDR1 LNHDA and CDR2 SQIVND (reference sequence). CDR3 DNA: TGTGCCAGCCGTCCTAGCGGGGACCACTACGAGCAGTACTTC. Amino acid sequence: CASRPSGDHYEQYF.

This clone has only a few counts. The rearrangement links TRBV6-5 to TRBJ1-3, with D unclear. V gave up 0 bases and J gave up 4 bases, with 7 bases separating them. Germline V lookup: CDR1 MNHEY, CDR2 SVGAGI. The CDR3 consists of 14 residues. The CDR3 loop reads CASSYSIGGNTIYF. CDR3 nucleotides: TGTGCCAGCAGTTACTCGATTGGAGGAAACACCATATATTTT.

This chain links TRBV7-9 with TRBJ2-1, with 9 nucleotides matching TRBD1. V was clipped by 1 base and J by 8 bases; unmatched bases: 3. CDR3 size: 14 residues. Germline CDR1 SEHNR, CDR2 FQNEAQ (reference sequence). The DNA of the CDR3 is TGTGCCAGCAGCTTAGGGACAGGGGCGGATGAGCAGTTCTTC. Translating gives CASSLGTGADEQFF.

V is TRBV5-8 and J is TRBJ1-2; possible D gene TRBD1, 6 bases. Trimming shortened V by 4 bases and J by 7 bases, and 8 bases separated the two germline ends. The germline V gene encodes CDR1 SGHTS and CDR2 YDEGEE. The CDR3 extends over 11 amino acids. CDR3 in DNA: TGTGCCAGCAGCCCGGGGGCTGGCTACACCTTC. This sequence encodes CASSPGAGYTF.

The chain carries TRBV7-9 and TRBJ2-5, with 10 bases that match TRBD2. V shed 4 bases, J shed 2 bases, and the junction held 7 bases outside the gene matches. CDR3 length: 16 residues. Germline V lookup: CDR1 SEHNR, CDR2 FQNEAQ (reference sequence). As DNA, the CDR3 is TGTGCCAGCAGCTCAACTAGCGGGACAGTGCAAGAGACCCAGTACTTC. This codes for CASSSTSGTVQETQYF.

The rearrangement joins TRBV7-6 to TRBJ1-1; possible D gene TRBD1, 5 bases. V lost 1 base and J lost 8, with 8 bases in between. Germline V gene lookup returns CDR1 SGHVS and CDR2 FNYEAQ. CDR3 length: 12 amino acids. Written as DNA, the CDR3 is TGTGCCAGCAGCTTAGGGGGCGGGGAAGCTTTCTTT. Its protein is CASSLGGGEAFF.

V and J are TRBV28 and TRBJ2-7; possible D gene TRBD1, 6 bases. This CDR3 spans 14 amino acids. V was trimmed by 5 bases and J by 7 bases, leaving 18 bases between them. The germline CDR1 and CDR2 sequences are MDHEN and SYDVKM. The CDR3 nucleotides are TGTGCCAGCAGTCACCCGTCACGTAGGGGGGAGCAGTACTTC. Its translation is CASSHPSRRGEQYF.